This passage covers 24 T cell receptor beta chains from one sample sequenced in a study of beta chain features in type 1 diabetes (dated by TCRdb to the late 2010s). On the study overall, not on this receptor specifically: In all four CD4+ subsets, TCRB CDR3 length was moderately but significantly shorter in type 1 diabetes patients.

Library preparation used the immunoSEQ multiplex PCR assay. All of the isolated RNA was reverse transcribed with the High Capacity cDNA Reverse Transcription Kit, so expressed TCRB transcripts were sequenced. Here the immuneACCESS table is served through TCRdb, limited to in-frame sequences with V and J called. Missing clones are a known gap in these copies; in checked studies unresolved V genes cover under half, and the rest lacks a known reason. Counted in this sample were 600,000 or so clones; roughly 13% of them appeared once. Just under 0.04% of the sample rests with the top ten. No antigen is known for these receptors. Sequenced: naive CD4+ T cells from blood. Explained via the paper, the cell subset or site label denotes: true naive CD4+ T cells. These receptor sequences come from a man aged 18 to 29 with type 1 diabetes.

This clone is a singleton in its sample. The rearrangement joins TRBV14 to TRBJ2-5; no clear D gene. Deletions cut 3 bases from V and 5 bases from J, with 13 bases between. The CDR3 spans 14 residues. The germline V gene has CDR1 SGHDN and CDR2 FVKESK. The CDR3 region is CASSQIPGYETQYF. The CDR3 DNA follows: TGTGCCAGCAGCCAGATCCCGGGCTATGAGACCCAGTACTTC.

The chain links TRBV6-5 to TRBJ2-7; the D gene is possibly TRBD1 (6 bases). Trimming left V 8 bases short and J 0 bases short, with 8 bases between. Germline values: CDR1 MNHEY, CDR2 SVGAGI. This CDR3 is built from 12 residues. In DNA form, the CDR3 reads TGTGCCAGCTGGGACATCTCCTACGAGCAGTACTTC. Its protein is CASWDISYEQYF.

This clone was seen more than once but under ten times. The V and J genes are TRBV14 and TRBJ1-6; D uncertain. With 5 bases removed from V and 10 bases from J, the gap between germline ends came to 9 bases. The CDR3 runs to 12 residues. The germline CDR1 and CDR2 sequences are SGHDN and FVKESK. CDR3 sequence: CASSAGVSPLHF. The CDR3 region has the DNA TGTGCCAGCAGCGCCGGAGTCTCACCCCTCCACTTT.

This clone came up a few times. V usage is TRBV7-9 and J usage is TRBJ2-7; the match to TRBD2 covers 10 bases. This CDR3 spans 15 amino acids. The V gene end was trimmed by 6 bases and the J gene end by 2 bases; junction bases not matched to a gene: 7. The germline V gene encodes CDR1 SEHNR and CDR2 FQNEAQ (reference sequence). CDR3 loop: CASRRVAGGTYEQYF. CDR3 nucleotide sequence: TGTGCCAGCAGGAGGGTAGCGGGAGGCACCTACGAGCAGTACTTC.

As to this clone: The junction differs from germline at one of its ends, possibly a read error. V is TRBV6-5 and J is TRBJ1-1; D is perhaps TRBD1 (6 bases). CDR3 length equals 15 residues. The germline gives CDR1 MNHEY, CDR2 SVGAGI. The DNA for the CDR3 is TGTGCCAGCGGGGAGGACAGAGCAAAGAACACTGAAGTTTTCTTT. Encoded protein: CASGEDRAKNTEVFF.

This clone has only a few counts. V and J are TRBV7-9 and TRBJ2-3; D remains unclear. Germline CDR1 and CDR2: SEHNR and FQNEAQ (reference sequence). The CDR3 is made up of 14 amino acids. Trimming removed 0 bases at V and 2 bases at J, with 6 bases between. The CDR3 sequence: CASSLAVDTDTQYF. The CDR3, as DNA: TGTGCCAGCAGCTTAGCGGTGGACACAGATACGCAGTATTTT.

This clone was seen a handful of times. The chain carries TRBV7-2 and TRBJ2-3; no firm D call. V lost 1 base to trimming and J lost 0 bases, with 2 bases between them. Germline CDR1 reads SGHTA; CDR2 reads FQGNSA. CDR3 length: 13 amino acids. CDR3 nucleotides: TGTGCCAGCAGCTTAGAAAGCACAGATACGCAGTATTTT. It specifies CASSLESTDTQYF. Full variable domain (rest looked up from reference TRBV7-2 and TRBJ2-3): GAGVSQSPSNKVTEKGKDVELRCDPISGHTALYWYRQSLGQGLEFLIYFQGNSAPDKSGLPSDRFSAERTGGSVSTLTIQRTQQEDSAVYLCASSLESTDTQYFGPGTRLTVL.

A note on this clone: Within the sample, other DNA sequences also encode this same CDR3. The V call is TRBV7-2, the J call TRBJ1-5; D is ambiguous. This CDR3 has 13 amino acids. CDR1 and CDR2 from the germline V gene are SGHTA and FQGNSA. V lost 5 bases to trimming and J lost 4 bases, with 9 bases between them. The chain's CDR3 is CASSPPGNQPQHF. CDR3 DNA: TGTGCCAGCAGCCCCCCGGGTAATCAGCCCCAGCATTTT.

This clone was seen a few times. V usage is TRBV2 and J usage is TRBJ2-6; 7 bases are a match to TRBD2. The J segment lost 7 bases and the V segment lost 6 bases, leaving 6 bases of the junction unmatched. This CDR3 comprises 14 residues. Germline V gene sequence: CDR1 SNHLY, CDR2 FYNNEI. In DNA, the CDR3 is TGTGCCAGCAGCTCCACTAGCGTCGCCAACGTCCTGACTTTC. Protein product: CASSSTSVANVLTF.

The chain joins TRBV2 to TRBJ2-3; tentatively, D is TRBD1 or TRBD2 (5 bases each). This CDR3 is built from 14 residues. V was cut by 4 bases and J by 4 bases, with 12 bases left in between. CDR1 is SNHLY, CDR2 FYNNEI, per germline. CDR3 residues: CASSGNLGADTQYF. The CDR3 nucleotides are TGTGCCAGCAGTGGAAATCTGGGGGCAGATACGCAGTATTTT.

The chain is built from TRBV28 and TRBJ2-7; 10 bases match TRBD2. Germline lookup yields CDR1 MDHEN and CDR2 SYDVKM. The junction had 9 bases not matched to a gene; V was cut back by 6 bases and J by 4 bases. This CDR3 has 15 amino acids. CDR3 protein: CASRPDRTSGYEQYF. CDR3 nucleotides: TGTGCCAGCAGACCCGACCGGACTAGCGGATACGAGCAGTACTTC.

This clone was observed a few times. The rearrangement links TRBV6-5 to TRBJ2-4; no firm D call. The germline gives CDR1 MNHEY, CDR2 SVGAGI. Trimming took 5 bases from V and 6 from J, leaving 11 bases between them. The CDR3 covers 13 residues. CDR3 bases: TGTGCCAGCAGTCCCAGTCGTGGAAACATTCAGTACTTC. This codes for CASSPSRGNIQYF.

The V call is TRBV14, the J call TRBJ2-1, with 8 bases identical to TRBD1. The junction had 10 bases not matched to a gene; V was cut back by 8 bases and J by 7 bases. Germline values: CDR1 SGHDN, CDR2 FVKESK. This CDR3 comprises 14 residues. The CDR3 region has the DNA TGTGCCAGCCTTCCGCAGGGGGCGGCGAATGAGCAGTTCTTC. As protein: CASLPQGAANEQFF. Together with reference TRBV14 and TRBJ2-1, the CDR3 gives the full variable domain: EAGVTQFPSHSVIEKGQTVTLRCDPISGHDNLYWYRRVMGKEIKFLLHFVKESKQDESGMPNNRFLAERTGGTYSTLKVQPAELEDSGVYFCASLPQGAANEQFFGPGTRLTVL.

This chain uses TRBV5-1 with TRBJ2-2, with a tentative D call TRBD2 (6 bases). This CDR3 region has 16 residues. With 4 bases removed from V and 0 bases from J, the gap between germline ends came to 13 bases. CDR1 is SGHRS and CDR2 is YFSETQ in the germline V gene. The CDR3 loop is CASSGRDSPNTGELFF. CDR3 sequence (DNA): TGCGCCAGCAGCGGACGGGACTCCCCGAACACCGGGGAGCTGTTTTTT.

The chain has TRBV15 and TRBJ2-5; D is perhaps TRBD1 (5 bases). The CDR3 spans 16 residues. V was shortened by 0 bases and J by 5 bases, with 16 bases between the two germline ends. Germline V gene lookup returns CDR1 LNHNV and CDR2 YYDKDF (reference sequence). CDR3: CATSRDRSAGMETQYF. In DNA, the CDR3 is TGTGCCACCAGCAGAGATAGGAGCGCAGGGATGGAGACCCAGTACTTC.

This clone was found a few times. The V call is TRBV5-1, the J call TRBJ2-5, with 11 bases fitting TRBD2. Germline V gene data show CDR1 as SGHRS and CDR2 as YFSETQ. CDR3 length: 16 residues. V trimming: 3 bases; J trimming: 0 bases; junction bases outside the gene matches: 4. CDR3 loop: CASSSRLAGYQETQYF. The CDR3 DNA sequence: TGCGCCAGCAGCTCGAGACTAGCGGGGTACCAAGAGACCCAGTACTTC.

This clone was seen only a few times. CDR3 coding DNA: TGTGCCAGCAGCCGAGATGGGTTTGAGACAGGGGATTACGAGCAGTACTTC. It is translated as CASSRDGFETGDYEQYF. The rearrangement uses TRBV11-1 and TRBJ2-7; 8 bases are shared with TRBD1. Losses at the gene ends were 5 bases for V and 4 bases for J; bases not matched to a gene: 16. This CDR3 has 17 amino acids. The germline V gene encodes CDR1 SGHAT and CDR2 FQDESV (reference sequence).

This clone was seen more than once but under ten times. This chain connects TRBV30 to TRBJ2-6; TRBD2 matches 9 bases. The germline CDR1 and CDR2 sequences are GTSNPN and SVGIG (reference sequence). The CDR3 covers 13 residues. V shed 4 bases and J 13 bases; nucleotides not matched to a gene: 8. This CDR3 is CAWTIAGVGVLTF. As DNA, the CDR3 is TGTGCCTGGACTATAGCGGGGGTAGGGGTCCTGACTTTC.

This clone was picked up a small number of times. In DNA, the CDR3 is TGCGCCAGCAGTCACTTGGGCCACAGGGAAATGAACACTGAAGCTTTCTTT. It yields the protein CASSHLGHREMNTEAFF. The chain employs TRBV23-1 and TRBJ1-1; perhaps TRBD1 as D (6 bases). TRBV23-1 is filed as an ORF, its function uncertain. CDR3 length: 17 residues. V lost 3 bases to trimming and J lost 0 bases, with 17 bases between them.

This clone was observed a handful of times. The V gene is TRBV14, the J gene TRBJ2-2; D might be TRBD2 (6 bases). The CDR3 contains 16 residues. The germline V gene encodes CDR1 SGHDN and CDR2 FVKESK. The germline V and J ends were trimmed by 2 bases and 2 bases, with 12 bases remaining between them. CDR3 protein: CASSQSTGTNTGELFF. CDR3 nucleotides: TGTGCCAGCAGCCAATCCACCGGGACTAACACCGGGGAGCTGTTTTTT. Supplemented by reference TRBV14 and TRBJ2-2, the full variable domain reads EAGVTQFPSHSVIEKGQTVTLRCDPISGHDNLYWYRRVMGKEIKFLLHFVKESKQDESGMPNNRFLAERTGGTYSTLKVQPAELEDSGVYFCASSQSTGTNTGELFFGEGSRLTVL.

This chain links TRBV10-3 with TRBJ1-2; D gene unclear. Germline lookup yields CDR1 ENHRY and CDR2 SYGVKD. CDR3 size: 14 residues. V gave up 10 bases and J gave up 1 base, with 16 bases separating them. The CDR3 DNA is TGTGCCACGGCTGCAGGTGGGAGTAACTATGGCTACACCTTC. Encoded protein: CATAAGGSNYGYTF.

The chain combines TRBV29-1 with TRBJ1-4; 9 bases match TRBD1. V dropped 7 bases and J dropped 8; count of bases not matched to a gene: 5. The CDR3 has 12 residues. Germline V CDR1 and CDR2: SQVTM, ANQGSEA. The CDR3 here is CSGGTGYEKLFF. In DNA, the CDR3 is TGCAGCGGTGGGACAGGGTACGAAAAACTGTTTTTT.

This clone came up a few times. The rearrangement links TRBV7-8 to TRBJ2-5; possibly TRBD2 for D (5 bases). Germline loops: CDR1 SGHVS, CDR2 FQNEAQ. This CDR3 spans 14 amino acids. Deletions cut 5 bases from V and 1 base from J, with 11 bases between. The CDR3 nucleotides are TGTGCCAGCAGCCAAGGAGGCGGCCAAGAGACCCAGTACTTC. Translated, it gives CASSQGGGQETQYF.

Here the CDR3 reads CASSSRGNTEAFF. Here the CDR3 DNA reads TGTGCCAGCAGCTCTAGGGGGAACACTGAAGCTTTCTTT. The chain uses TRBV14 and TRBJ1-1, with a tentative D call TRBD1 (5 bases). Germline V gene data show CDR1 as SGHDN and CDR2 as FVKESK. The CDR3 has 13 residues. The V end lost 5 bases, the J end lost 1 base, and 8 bases lay between the germline ends.